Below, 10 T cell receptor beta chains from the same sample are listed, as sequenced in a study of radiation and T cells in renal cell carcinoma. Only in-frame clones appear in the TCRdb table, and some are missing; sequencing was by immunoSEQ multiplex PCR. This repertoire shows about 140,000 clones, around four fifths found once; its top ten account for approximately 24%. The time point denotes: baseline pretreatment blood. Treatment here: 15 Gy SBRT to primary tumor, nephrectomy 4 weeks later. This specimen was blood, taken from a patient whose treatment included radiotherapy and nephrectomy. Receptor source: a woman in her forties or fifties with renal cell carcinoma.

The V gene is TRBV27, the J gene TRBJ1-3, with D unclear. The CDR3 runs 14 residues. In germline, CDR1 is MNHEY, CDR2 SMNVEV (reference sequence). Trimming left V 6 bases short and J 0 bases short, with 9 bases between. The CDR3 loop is CASRRLYSGNTIYF. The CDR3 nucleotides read TGTGCCAGCAGACGGCTCTACTCTGGAAACACCATATATTTT.

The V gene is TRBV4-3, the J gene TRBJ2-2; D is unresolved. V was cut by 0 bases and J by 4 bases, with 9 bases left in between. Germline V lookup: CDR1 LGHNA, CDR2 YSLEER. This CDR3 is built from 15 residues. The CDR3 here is CASSQDRPVTGELFF. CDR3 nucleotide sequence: TGCGCCAGCAGCCAAGATCGTCCAGTCACCGGGGAGCTGTTTTTT.

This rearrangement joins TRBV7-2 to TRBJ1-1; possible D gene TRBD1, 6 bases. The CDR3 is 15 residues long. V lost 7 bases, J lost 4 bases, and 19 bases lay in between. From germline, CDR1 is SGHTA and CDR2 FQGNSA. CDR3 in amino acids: CASNPAGGALTEAFF. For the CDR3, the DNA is TGTGCCAGCAACCCTGCCGGGGGGGCTCTCACTGAAGCTTTCTTT.

CDR3 protein: CASSFDTGYRTYEQYF. CDR3 nucleotide sequence: TGTGCCAGCAGTTTCGATACAGGGTATAGGACCTACGAGCAGTACTTC. The rearrangement uses TRBV27 and TRBJ2-7; D is possibly TRBD1 (6 bases). The CDR3 has 16 amino acids. V was trimmed by 3 bases and J by 2 bases, leaving 17 bases between them. CDR1 and CDR2 from the germline V gene are MNHEY and SMNVEV (reference sequence).

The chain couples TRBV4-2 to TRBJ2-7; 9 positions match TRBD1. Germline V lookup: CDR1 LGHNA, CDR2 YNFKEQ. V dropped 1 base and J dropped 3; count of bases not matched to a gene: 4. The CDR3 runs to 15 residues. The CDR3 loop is CASSQGTGDIYEQYF. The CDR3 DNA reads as TGTGCCAGCAGCCAAGGGACAGGGGATATCTACGAGCAGTACTTC.

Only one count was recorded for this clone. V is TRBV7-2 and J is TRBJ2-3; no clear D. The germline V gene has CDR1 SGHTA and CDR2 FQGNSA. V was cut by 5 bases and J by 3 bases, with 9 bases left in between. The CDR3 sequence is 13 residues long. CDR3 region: CASSASWTDTQYF. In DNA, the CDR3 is TGTGCCAGCAGCGCCTCCTGGACAGATACGCAGTATTTT.

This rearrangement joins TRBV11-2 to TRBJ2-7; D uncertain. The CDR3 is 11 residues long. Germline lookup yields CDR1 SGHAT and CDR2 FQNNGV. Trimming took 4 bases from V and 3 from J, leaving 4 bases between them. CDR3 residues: CASSSSYEQYF. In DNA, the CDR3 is TGTGCCAGCAGCTCAAGCTACGAGCAGTACTTC.

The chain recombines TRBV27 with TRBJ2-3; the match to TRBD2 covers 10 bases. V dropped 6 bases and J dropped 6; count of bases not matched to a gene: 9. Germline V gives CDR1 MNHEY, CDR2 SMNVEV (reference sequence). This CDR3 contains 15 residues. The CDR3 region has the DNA TGTGCCAGCAGAAAGACTAGCGGGTACTCGGATACGCAGTATTTT. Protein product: CASRKTSGYSDTQYF.

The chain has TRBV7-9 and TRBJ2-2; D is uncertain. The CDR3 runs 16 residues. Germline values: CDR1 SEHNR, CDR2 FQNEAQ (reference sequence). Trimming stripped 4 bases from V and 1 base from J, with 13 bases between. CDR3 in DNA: TGTGCCAGCAGCTCCTCCATGACTCAGAACACCGGGGAGCTGTTTTTT. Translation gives CASSSSMTQNTGELFF.

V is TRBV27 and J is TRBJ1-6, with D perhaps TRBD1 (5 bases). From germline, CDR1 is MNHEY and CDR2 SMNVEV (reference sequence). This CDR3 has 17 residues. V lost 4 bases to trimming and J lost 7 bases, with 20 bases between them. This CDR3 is CASSSFTFPGPNSPLHF. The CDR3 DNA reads TGTGCCAGCAGTTCATTTACTTTTCCGGGACCGAATTCACCCCTCCACTTT.